These 30 T cell receptor beta chains were sequenced from one sample in a study of graft-versus-host responses after intestinal transplantation. Generated by immunoSEQ multiplex PCR, the TCRdb table keeps only in-frame clones and is missing some. Here the sample spans about 120,000 clones, roughly 93% being singletons. No antigen has been identified for these receptors. Here the sequenced sample was unstimulated CD4+ T cells sorted from spleen or lymph node cells, taken before intestinal transplant. These receptors all come from a human donor who received an intestinal transplant.

The rearrangement links TRBV7-9 to TRBJ2-7; D gene unclear. The CDR3 runs 13 residues. V lost 0 bases to trimming and J lost 7 bases, with 10 bases between them. Germline CDR1 SEHNR, CDR2 FQNEAQ (reference sequence). The CDR3 bases are TGTGCCAGCAGCTTAGCGGGTCATGGGGAGCAGTACTTC. Amino acid sequence: CASSLAGHGEQYF.

This chain uses TRBV29-1 with TRBJ1-1; D gene uncertain. CDR1 is SQVTM and CDR2 is ANQGSEA in the germline V gene. This CDR3 has 13 residues. Deletions cut 3 bases from V and 0 bases from J, with 8 bases between. The CDR3 loop is CSVEKRMNTEAFF. Here the CDR3 DNA reads TGCAGCGTTGAGAAACGCATGAACACTGAAGCTTTCTTT.

V gene TRBV9 combines with J gene TRBJ2-6, with D uncertain. Germline loops: CDR1 SGDLS, CDR2 YYNGEE. Trimming took 1 base from V and 0 from J, leaving 11 bases between them. The CDR3 has 17 residues. CDR3 sequence (DNA): TGTGCCAGCAGCGTATATTCGGCCTCCTCTGGGGCCAACGTCCTGACTTTC. Its protein product is CASSVYSASSGANVLTF. Full variable domain (missing parts from reference TRBV9 and TRBJ2-6): DSGVTQTPKHLITATGQRVTLRCSPRSGDLSVYWYQQSLDQGLQFLIQYYNGEERAKGNILERFSAQQFPDLHSELNLSSLELGDSALYFCASSVYSASSGANVLTFGAGSRLTVL.

The V and J genes are TRBV5-1 and TRBJ1-1; no firm D call. Germline CDR1 SGHRS, CDR2 YFSETQ. CDR3 size: 15 residues. Deletions cut 0 bases from V and 4 bases from J, with 13 bases between. The CDR3, as DNA: TGCGCCAGCAGCTTGGGTGGCCCAGGAGGCACTGAAGCTTTCTTT. Translated: CASSLGGPGGTEAFF.

This clone has just a few counts. The chain combines TRBV19 with TRBJ1-5, with D maybe TRBD1 (6 bases). V was cut by 7 bases and J by 5 bases, with 18 bases left in between. The CDR3 totals 15 residues. Germline CDR1 is LNHDA and CDR2 is SQIVND (reference sequence). The CDR3 sequence: CASTATLRGDQPQHF. For the CDR3, the DNA is TGTGCCAGTACCGCTACCCTCAGGGGCGATCAGCCCCAGCATTTT. Full variable domain (missing parts from reference TRBV19 and TRBJ1-5): DGGITQSPKYLFRKEGQNVTLSCEQNLNHDAMYWYRQDPGQGLRLIYYSQIVNDFQKGDIAEGYSVSREKKESFPLTVTSAQKNPTAFYLCASTATLRGDQPQHFGDGTRLSIL.

This clone was picked up one time. The chain carries TRBV18 and TRBJ2-3; D is perhaps TRBD2 (6 bases). The CDR3 length is 15 residues. Deletions cut 2 bases from V and 2 bases from J, with 11 bases between. Germline CDR1 reads KGHSH; CDR2 reads LQKENI. This chain's CDR3 is CASSPKDYSTDTQYF. The CDR3 DNA is TGTGCCAGCTCACCAAAGGACTATTCCACAGATACGCAGTATTTT.

The V gene is TRBV5-1, the J gene TRBJ2-2; TRBD2 might be the D (6 bases). Trimming cost V 6 bases and J 7 bases, with 13 bases left between them. The CDR3 runs 13 residues. In germline, CDR1 is SGHRS, CDR2 YFSETQ. The CDR3, as DNA: TGCGCCAGCACCGGAGGGCGCGGCGGGGAGCTGTTTTTT. Amino acids: CASTGGRGGELFF.

This chain uses TRBV9 with TRBJ2-7; TRBD1 agrees at 11 bases. Losses at the gene ends were 0 bases for V and 8 bases for J; bases not matched to a gene: 7. The CDR3 has 15 amino acids. The germline CDR1 and CDR2 sequences are SGDLS and YYNGEE. In DNA form, the CDR3 reads TGTGCCAGCAGCGTAGGGGACAGGGGGGTCCGCCAGCAGTACTTC. It is translated as CASSVGDRGVRQQYF. The variable domain in full, completed from reference TRBV9 and TRBJ2-7, reads DSGVTQTPKHLITATGQRVTLRCSPRSGDLSVYWYQQSLDQGLQFLIQYYNGEERAKGNILERFSAQQFPDLHSELNLSSLELGDSALYFCASSVGDRGVRQQYFGPGTRLTVT.

V and J are TRBV27 and TRBJ2-7; no clear D gene. The CDR3 covers 15 residues. CDR1 and CDR2 (germline): MNHEY, SMNVEV (reference sequence). V was trimmed by 0 bases and J by 4 bases, leaving 13 bases between them. The CDR3 loop is CASSLSVTAQYEQYF. In nucleotides, the CDR3 is TGTGCCAGCAGTTTATCGGTCACGGCCCAATACGAGCAGTACTTC.

V and J are TRBV6-1 and TRBJ2-7; D uncertain. This CDR3 is built from 14 residues. Trimming removed 6 bases at V and 5 bases at J, with 17 bases between. CDR1 is MNHNS, CDR2 SASEGT, per germline. The CDR3 spells CASRNYPSRNEQYF. The CDR3 region has the DNA TGTGCCAGCAGAAACTACCCAAGTCGGAACGAGCAGTACTTC.

V and J are TRBV6-5 and TRBJ2-7; D tentatively reads TRBD1 or TRBD2 (5 bases each). Per germline, CDR1 MNHEY and CDR2 SVGAGI. V was clipped by 0 bases and J by 6 bases, with 15 bases between them. CDR3 size: 15 residues. Here the CDR3 reads CASSYSHFGGTEQYF. In nucleotides, the CDR3 is TGTGCCAGCAGTTACTCGCACTTTGGTGGGACCGAGCAGTACTTC.

V and J are TRBV2 and TRBJ2-1; D possibly matches TRBD1 or TRBD2 (6 bases each). V gave up 6 bases and J gave up 10 bases, with 19 bases separating them. Germline CDR1 reads SNHLY; CDR2 reads FYNNEI. This CDR3 spans 14 amino acids. CDR3 in amino acids: CASRGGGATYEQFF. The CDR3 coding sequence is TGTGCCAGCAGGGGGGGCGGCGCGACCTACGAGCAGTTCTTC.

The V gene is TRBV6-6, the J gene TRBJ1-1, with no clear D. CDR3 length equals 13 residues. Germline assignment: CDR1 MNHNY and CDR2 SVGAGI (reference sequence). Trimming removed 2 bases at V and 1 base at J, with 5 bases between. In DNA, the CDR3 is TGTGCCAGCAGTTACGAGGAGAACACTGAAGCTTTCTTT. Protein product: CASSYEENTEAFF.

The chain uses TRBV7-9 and TRBJ1-1; a weak D match, TRBD1 (5 bases). Trimming cost V 1 base and J 1 base, with 7 bases left between them. Germline assignment: CDR1 SEHNR and CDR2 FQNEAQ (reference sequence). This CDR3 has 14 amino acids. The CDR3 sequence: CASSLGTGNTEAFF. The CDR3 coding sequence is TGTGCCAGCAGCTTAGGTACAGGGAACACTGAAGCTTTCTTT.

This chain connects TRBV6-5 to TRBJ2-1; possibly TRBD2 for D (6 bases). Germline V CDR1 and CDR2: MNHEY, SVGAGI. Trimming removed 7 bases from V and 6 bases from J, with 13 bases in between. CDR3 length: 13 residues. The CDR3 coding sequence is TGTGCCAGCACCCCCCGGGGACTCAATGAGCAGTTCTTC. Its translation: CASTPRGLNEQFF.

The chain uses TRBV7-8 and TRBJ2-1; D call uncertain. Looked up from germline, CDR1 is SGHVS and CDR2 is FQNEAQ. CDR3 length: 13 amino acids. V was cut by 5 bases and J by 2 bases, with 7 bases left in between. The CDR3 is CASSPPPYNEQFF. CDR3 sequence (DNA): TGTGCCAGCAGCCCCCCTCCCTACAATGAGCAGTTCTTC.

The chain combines TRBV14 with TRBJ2-3; TRBD2 agrees at 9 bases. V shed 3 bases and J 1 base; nucleotides not matched to a gene: 11. Per the germline V gene, CDR1 is SGHDN and CDR2 is FVKESK. This CDR3 is built from 18 residues. In nucleotides, the CDR3 is TGTGCCAGCAGCCATCTTGCTAGCGGGAAATGGGGCACAGATACGCAGTATTTT. It translates to CASSHLASGKWGTDTQYF.

This rearrangement joins TRBV7-9 to TRBJ1-4; tentative D call: TRBD1 (5 bases). Trimming cost V 4 bases and J 8 bases, with 11 bases left between them. Germline loops: CDR1 SEHNR, CDR2 FQNEAQ (reference sequence). The CDR3 is made up of 13 amino acids. CDR3 sequence: CASSSPGNEKLFF. CDR3 nucleotide sequence: TGTGCCAGCAGCTCGCCAGGGAACGAAAAACTGTTTTTT.

The chain carries TRBV2 and TRBJ2-2; the D gene is possibly TRBD2 (7 bases). This CDR3 contains 14 residues. Trimming pared 7 bases from V and 6 bases from J, leaving 15 bases between. Germline V gene sequence: CDR1 SNHLY, CDR2 FYNNEI. Here the CDR3 DNA reads TGTGCCAGCAAGGAGGGGGGGTGGGCCGGGGAGCTGTTTTTT. It specifies CASKEGGWAGELFF.

This clone appeared once. V gene TRBV29-1 combines with J gene TRBJ2-7; 9 positions match TRBD1. The CDR3 loop spans 14 amino acids. J lost 5 bases, V lost 5 bases, and 10 bases had no gene match. The germline V gene encodes CDR1 SQVTM and CDR2 ANQGSEA. CDR3 in amino acids: CSVSSGTGFNEQYF. The CDR3 nucleotides read TGCAGCGTTTCCTCCGGGACAGGGTTTAACGAGCAGTACTTC.

The rearrangement joins TRBV5-4 to TRBJ2-4, with D possibly TRBD2 on 6 matching bases. Trimming took off 1 base at V and 0 bases at J, with 8 bases between the two ends. Germline V gene lookup returns CDR1 SGHNT and CDR2 YYREEE (reference sequence). This CDR3 is 15 amino acids long. The CDR3 DNA sequence: TGTGCCAGCAGCTTGATGGGACTAGCCAAAAACATTCAGTACTTC. It yields the protein CASSLMGLAKNIQYF.

In its sample, this clone was seen once. The chain links TRBV14 to TRBJ1-5, with D uncertain. The germline V gene has CDR1 SGHDN and CDR2 FVKESK. The ends were cut back, 1 base at V and 5 bases at J, with 6 bases in the middle. The CDR3 is 13 residues long. In DNA, the CDR3 is TGTGCCAGCAGCCAAGGCCGGGATCAGCCCCAGCATTTT. Its translation: CASSQGRDQPQHF.

The CDR3 DNA follows: TGTGCCAGCAGCTTGTTCCTAAACAATGAGCAGTTCTTC. This sequence encodes CASSLFLNNEQFF. This chain connects TRBV11-2 to TRBJ2-1; D is unresolved. CDR3 length: 13 residues. V lost 3 bases to trimming and J lost 5 bases, with 8 bases between them. Germline V CDR1 and CDR2: SGHAT, FQNNGV.

This chain uses TRBV10-1 with TRBJ2-3, with D maybe TRBD1 (5 bases). V was trimmed by 2 bases and J by 9 bases, leaving 9 bases between them. Germline V CDR1 and CDR2: WNHNN, SYGVQD (reference sequence). This CDR3 contains 12 residues. The CDR3 DNA sequence: TGCGCCAGCAGTGAGGGCCAGGGAACGCAGTATTTT. Translating it yields CASSEGQGTQYF.

This CDR3 reads CASSPYYGVGYEQYF. CDR3 coding DNA: TGTGCCAGCAGTCCCTACTACGGAGTAGGGTACGAGCAGTACTTC. This rearrangement joins TRBV6-5 to TRBJ2-7, with no clear D. The length of the CDR3 is 15 residues. Germline CDR1 MNHEY, CDR2 SVGAGI. V lost 5 bases and J lost 4, with 18 bases in between.

This sequence joins TRBV18 and TRBJ1-5, with no clear D. This CDR3 has 13 residues. Germline values: CDR1 KGHSH, CDR2 LQKENI. The V end was cut by 6 bases, the J end by 3 bases, with 9 bases between. As DNA, the CDR3 is TGTGCCAGCTCCCCGAGTTACAATCAGCCCCAGCATTTT. Residues: CASSPSYNQPQHF.

CDR3 DNA: TGTGCCAGCAGCCCGACTAGCGGGCTAAACAATGAGCAGTTCTTC. It codes for CASSPTSGLNNEQFF. This chain links TRBV28 with TRBJ2-1; 10 nucleotides agree with TRBD2. There are 15 residues in the CDR3. CDR1 and CDR2 from the germline V gene are MDHEN and SYDVKM. V shed 6 bases and J 5 bases; nucleotides not matched to a gene: 7.

The genes are TRBV9 and TRBJ2-7; 9 bases match TRBD1. Germline V lookup: CDR1 SGDLS, CDR2 YYNGEE. The CDR3 covers 15 residues. V shed 2 bases, J shed 4 bases, and the junction held 7 bases outside the gene matches. CDR3 nucleotides: TGTGCCAGCAGCGTGGACCCGGGACAGGGTTACGAGCAGTACTTC. The encoded protein is CASSVDPGQGYEQYF.

The rearrangement links TRBV20-1 to TRBJ2-5; D gene unclear. This CDR3 comprises 11 residues. The germline gives CDR1 DFQATT, CDR2 SNEGSKA (reference sequence). Trimming stripped 4 bases from V and 6 bases from J, with 9 bases between. CDR3 bases: TGCAGTGCTAACCTCCAGAAGACCCAGTACTTC. Translating it yields CSANLQKTQYF.

The CDR3 DNA reads as TGCGCCAGCAGCTTGGCAGGGGCTCGGGGCAATGAGCAGTTCTTC. Translating gives CASSLAGARGNEQFF. V and J are TRBV5-1 and TRBJ2-1; a possible D gene is TRBD1 (6 bases). Germline CDR1 reads SGHRS; CDR2 reads YFSETQ. This CDR3 comprises 15 residues. V was trimmed by 0 bases and J by 6 bases, leaving 13 bases between them.